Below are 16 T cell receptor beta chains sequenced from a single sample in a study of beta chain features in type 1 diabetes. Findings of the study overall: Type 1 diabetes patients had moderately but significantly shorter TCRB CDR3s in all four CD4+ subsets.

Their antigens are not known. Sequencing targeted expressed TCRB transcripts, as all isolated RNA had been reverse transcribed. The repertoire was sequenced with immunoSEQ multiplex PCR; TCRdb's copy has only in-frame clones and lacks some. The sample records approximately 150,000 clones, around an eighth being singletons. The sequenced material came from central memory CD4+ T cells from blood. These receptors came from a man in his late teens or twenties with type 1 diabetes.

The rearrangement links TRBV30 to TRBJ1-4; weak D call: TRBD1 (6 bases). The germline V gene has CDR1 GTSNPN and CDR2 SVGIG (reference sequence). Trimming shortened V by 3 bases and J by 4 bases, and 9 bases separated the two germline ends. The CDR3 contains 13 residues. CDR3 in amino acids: CAWSDRLNEKLFF. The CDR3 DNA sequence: TGTGCCTGGAGCGACAGGCTTAATGAAAAACTGTTTTTT.

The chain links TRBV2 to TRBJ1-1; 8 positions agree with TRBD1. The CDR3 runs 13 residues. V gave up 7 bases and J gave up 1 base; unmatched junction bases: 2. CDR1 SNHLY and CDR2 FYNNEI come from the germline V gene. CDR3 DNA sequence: TGTGCCAGCAAGGGACAGGCGAACACTGAAGCTTTCTTT. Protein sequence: CASKGQANTEAFF.

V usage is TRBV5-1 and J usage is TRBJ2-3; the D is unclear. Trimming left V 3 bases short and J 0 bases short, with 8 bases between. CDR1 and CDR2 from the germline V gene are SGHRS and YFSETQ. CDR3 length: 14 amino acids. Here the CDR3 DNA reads TGCGCCAGCAGCTCGGAACCCAGCACAGATACGCAGTATTTT. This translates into CASSSEPSTDTQYF.

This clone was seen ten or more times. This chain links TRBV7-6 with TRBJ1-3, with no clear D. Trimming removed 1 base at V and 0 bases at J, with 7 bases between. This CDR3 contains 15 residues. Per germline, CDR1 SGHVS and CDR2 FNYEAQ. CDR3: CASSLESNSGNTIYF. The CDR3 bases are TGTGCCAGCAGCTTAGAGTCCAACTCTGGAAACACCATATATTTT.

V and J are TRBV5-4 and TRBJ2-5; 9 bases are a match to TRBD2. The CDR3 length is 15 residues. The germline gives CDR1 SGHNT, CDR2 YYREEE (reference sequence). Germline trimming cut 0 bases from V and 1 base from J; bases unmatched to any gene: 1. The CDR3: CASSLERGAQETQYF. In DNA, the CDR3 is TGTGCCAGCAGCTTGGAGCGGGGGGCCCAAGAGACCCAGTACTTC. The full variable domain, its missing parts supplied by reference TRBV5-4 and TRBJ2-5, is ETGVTQSPTHLIKTRGQQVTLRCSSQSGHNTVSWYQQALGQGPQFIFQYYREEENGRGNFPPRFSGLQFPNYSSELNVNALELDDSALYLCASSLERGAQETQYFGPGTRLLVL.

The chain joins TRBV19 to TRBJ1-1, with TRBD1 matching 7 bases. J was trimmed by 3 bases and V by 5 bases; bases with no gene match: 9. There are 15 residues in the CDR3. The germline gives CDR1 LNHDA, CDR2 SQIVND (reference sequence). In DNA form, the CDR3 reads TGTGCCAGTAGTCCTCTACGACAGGGCCACACTGAAGCTTTCTTT. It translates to CASSPLRQGHTEAFF.

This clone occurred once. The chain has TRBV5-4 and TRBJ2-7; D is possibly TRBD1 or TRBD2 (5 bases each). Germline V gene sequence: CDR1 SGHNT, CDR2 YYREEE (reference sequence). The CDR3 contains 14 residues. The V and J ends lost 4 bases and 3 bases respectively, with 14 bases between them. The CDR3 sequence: CASSASGTLYEQYF. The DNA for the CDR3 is TGTGCCAGCAGCGCCTCCGGGACGCTCTACGAGCAGTACTTC.

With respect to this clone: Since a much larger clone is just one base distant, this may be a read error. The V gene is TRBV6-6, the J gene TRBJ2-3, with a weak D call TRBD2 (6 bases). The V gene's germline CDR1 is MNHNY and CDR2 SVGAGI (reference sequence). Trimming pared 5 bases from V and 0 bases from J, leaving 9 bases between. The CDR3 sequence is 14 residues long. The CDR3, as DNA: TGTGCCAGCAGTCCGGGACTGAGCACAGATACGCAGTATTTT. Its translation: CASSPGLSTDTQYF.

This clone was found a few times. The chain's CDR3 is CAWSLQAYNEQFF. The CDR3 nucleotides read TGTGCCTGGAGTCTACAGGCTTACAATGAGCAGTTCTTC. The chain recombines TRBV30 with TRBJ2-1, with D tentatively TRBD1 (5 bases). The CDR3 is 13 residues long. In germline, CDR1 is GTSNPN, CDR2 SVGIG (reference sequence). Trimming took off 2 bases at V and 4 bases at J, with 9 bases between the two ends.

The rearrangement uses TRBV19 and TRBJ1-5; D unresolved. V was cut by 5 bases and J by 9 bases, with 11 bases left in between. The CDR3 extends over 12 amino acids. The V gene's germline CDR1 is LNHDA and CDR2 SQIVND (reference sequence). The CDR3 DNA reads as TGTGCCAGTAGTCCGGAAGGCCCGCCCCAGCATTTT. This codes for CASSPEGPPQHF.

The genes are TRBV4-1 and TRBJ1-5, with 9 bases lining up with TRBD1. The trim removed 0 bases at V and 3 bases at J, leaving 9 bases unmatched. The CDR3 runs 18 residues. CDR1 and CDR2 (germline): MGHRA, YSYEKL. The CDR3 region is CASSQEGGQGRVNQPQHF. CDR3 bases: TGCGCCAGCAGCCAAGAAGGGGGACAGGGAAGAGTCAATCAGCCCCAGCATTTT.

The CDR3 coding sequence is TGCGCCAGCAGCCCCATCGCAACAGGGGACACTGAAGCTTTCTTT. It is translated as CASSPIATGDTEAFF. The gene calls are TRBV5-1 and TRBJ1-1; 7 bases are a match to TRBD1. The ends lost 4 bases at V and 3 bases at J; junction bases unmatched: 9. The CDR3 totals 15 residues. Looked up from germline, CDR1 is SGHRS and CDR2 is YFSETQ.

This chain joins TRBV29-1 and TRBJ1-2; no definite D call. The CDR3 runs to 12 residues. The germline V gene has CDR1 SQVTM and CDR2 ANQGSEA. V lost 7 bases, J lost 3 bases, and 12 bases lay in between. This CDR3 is CSAHTRDYGYTF. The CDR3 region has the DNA TGCAGCGCACACACGAGGGACTATGGCTACACCTTC.

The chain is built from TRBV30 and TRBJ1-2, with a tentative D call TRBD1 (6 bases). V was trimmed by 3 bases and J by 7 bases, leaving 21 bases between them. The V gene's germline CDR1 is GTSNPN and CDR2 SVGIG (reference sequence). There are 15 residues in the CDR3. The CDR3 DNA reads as TGTGCCTGGAGGGAAACCGGGACATATAACGCTGGCTACACCTTC. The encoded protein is CAWRETGTYNAGYTF.

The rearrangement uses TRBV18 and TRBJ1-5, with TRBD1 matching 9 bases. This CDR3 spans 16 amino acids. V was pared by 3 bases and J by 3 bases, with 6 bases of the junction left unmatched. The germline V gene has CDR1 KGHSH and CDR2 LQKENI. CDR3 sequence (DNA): TGTGCCAGCTCACCTGGACAGGGGATCATCAATCAGCCCCAGCATTTT. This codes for CASSPGQGIINQPQHF.

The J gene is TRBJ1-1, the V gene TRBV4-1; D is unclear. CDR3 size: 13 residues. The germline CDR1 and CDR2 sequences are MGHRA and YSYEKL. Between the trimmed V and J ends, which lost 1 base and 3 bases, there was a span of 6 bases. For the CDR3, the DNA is TGCGCCAGCAGCCAAGGGGCTGACACTGAAGCTTTCTTT. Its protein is CASSQGADTEAFF.